Listed below are T cell receptor beta chains from one sample, sequenced in a study of blood T cell repertoires in COVID-19. The data were produced by immunoSEQ multiplex PCR, yet TCRdb's version contains in-frame clones alone and is incomplete. The sample consists of over 200,000 clones, more than 80% of them appearing once. Sample: peripheral blood. These receptor sequences come from an elderly woman with COVID-19, enrolled during active disease. Each CDR3 is given with its conserved first and last residue. The order of the fields is V gene, clone size, J gene, D gene, CDR3 length, CDR3 protein, CDR3 DNA. A D gene is named only where the DNA matches it firmly. Only some rows state a clone size, as once, few, many or a class for expanded clones.

>TRBV5-1|NA|TRBJ2-3|TRBD1|15
CASSQGTGGGDTQYF
TGCGCCAGCAGCCAAGGGACAGGGGGAGGAGATACGCAGTATTTT
>TRBV20-1|NA|TRBJ1-3|NA|14
CSASRSPSGNTIYF
TGCAGTGCTAGTCGCAGTCCCTCTGGAAACACCATATATTTT
>TRBV27|NA|TRBJ1-2|TRBD1|15
CASRGSGTGGDGYTF
TGTGCCAGCAGGGGCTCCGGGACAGGGGGCGACGGCTACACCTTC
>TRBV5-1|NA|TRBJ2-5|TRBD2|14
CASSLDGGAQTQYF
TGCGCCAGCAGCCTCGACGGGGGGGCCCAGACCCAGTACTTC
>TRBV27|NA|TRBJ1-2|NA|14
CASRSGYLDYGYTF
TGTGCCAGCCGATCAGGGTACCTTGACTATGGCTACACCTTC
>TRBV28|NA|TRBJ2-5|TRBD2|14
CASSLYGGERTQYF
TGTGCCAGCAGTTTATACGGGGGGGAGAGAACCCAGTACTTC
>TRBV27|once|TRBJ2-7|TRBD2|16
CASSGYGLADSYEQYF
TGTGCCAGCAGTGGATATGGACTAGCGGACTCCTACGAGCAGTACTTC
>TRBV4-2|NA|TRBJ2-1|TRBD2|15
CASSQRAGGPYEQFF
TGTGCCAGCAGCCAGCGGGCGGGAGGGCCTTATGAGCAGTTCTTC
>TRBV10-3|NA|TRBJ1-2|TRBD1|15
CAIIRDRDSGYGYTF
TGTGCCATCATCCGGGACAGGGACTCCGGCTATGGCTACACCTTC
>TRBV6-5|NA|TRBJ2-5|TRBD2|14
CASVRGGGGETQYF
TGTGCCAGCGTAAGGGGCGGGGGAGGAGAGACCCAGTACTTC
>TRBV7-9|NA|TRBJ1-4|NA|13
CASSLQSNEKLFF
TGTGCCAGCAGCTTACAGTCTAATGAAAAACTGTTTTTT
>TRBV5-1|NA|TRBJ1-4|TRBD1|15
CASSGGTGNEHGLFF
TGCGCCAGCAGCGGCGGGACAGGAAACGAGCACGGACTGTTTTTT
>TRBV20-1|NA|TRBJ1-4|NA|11
CSAREREKLFF
TGCAGTGCTAGAGAACGGGAAAAACTGTTTTTT
>TRBV21-1|NA|TRBJ1-3|NA|14
CASSQSLGGNTIYF
TGTGCCAGCAGTCAGTCACTAGGCGGAAACACCATATATTTT
>TRBV5-4|NA|TRBJ2-3|TRBD2|17
CASSTTSGGGRTDTQYF
TGTGCCAGCAGCACCACTAGCGGGGGGGGCCGCACGGATACGCAGTATTTT
>TRBV11-1|NA|TRBJ1-1|NA|13
CASSKTQRAGAFF
TGTGCCAGCAGCAAGACACAGAGGGCGGGGGCTTTCTTT
>TRBV18|NA|TRBJ2-3|NA|14
CATALLATSDTQYF
TGTGCCACCGCCCTGCTAGCGACGTCCGATACGCAGTATTTT
>TRBV19|NA|TRBJ1-1|TRBD1|16
CASSMGPRTGRFEAFF
TGTGCCAGTAGTATGGGCCCCAGGACAGGACGGTTTGAAGCTTTCTTT